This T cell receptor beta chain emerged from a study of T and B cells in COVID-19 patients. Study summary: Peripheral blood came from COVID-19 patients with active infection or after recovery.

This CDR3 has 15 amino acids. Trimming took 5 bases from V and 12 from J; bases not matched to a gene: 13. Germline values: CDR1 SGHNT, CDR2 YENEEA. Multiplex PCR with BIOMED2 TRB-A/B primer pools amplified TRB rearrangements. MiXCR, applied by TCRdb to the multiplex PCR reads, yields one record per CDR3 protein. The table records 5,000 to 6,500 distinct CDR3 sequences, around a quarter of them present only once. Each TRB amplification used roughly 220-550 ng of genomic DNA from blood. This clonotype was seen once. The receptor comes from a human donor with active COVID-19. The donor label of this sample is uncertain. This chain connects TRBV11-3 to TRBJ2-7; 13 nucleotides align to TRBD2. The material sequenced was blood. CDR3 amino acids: CASSPHIGLAGELYF. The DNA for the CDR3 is TGTGCCAGCAGCCCGCATATAGGACTAGCGGGAGAACTGTACTTC.